The entry below gives a single T cell receptor (beta chain) sequence along with its context. What it binds is unknown. V shed 2 bases, J shed 5 bases, and the junction held 6 bases outside the gene matches. CDR1 is MDHEN, CDR2 SYDVKM, per germline. The CDR3 totals 14 residues. These data belong to a study of OX40 agonist ivuxolimab in advanced cancers. Study as a whole: It was permissible to have had prior anti-PD-1, anti-PD-L1 or anti-CTLA-4 therapy, and under 45% had some. Among those treated, three patients had partial responses, one with hepatocellular carcinoma and two with cutaneous melanoma. Study observations and caveats: Low normalized T-cell clonal expansion was additionally recorded for some nonresponders.

The table came from immunoSEQ multiplex PCR; TCRdb's copy has only in-frame clones and leaves some out. Of 30,000 to 35,000 clones listed, more than 80% were seen once; the top ten hold about 12%. The rearrangement links TRBV28 to TRBJ2-7; TRBD1 aligns across 7 bases. The sequence was collected from an adult with an advanced solid tumor such as melanoma, head and neck, liver or kidney cancer. Sequences were derived from CD4+ or CD8+ T cells sorted from blood, sampled in a trial of the OX40 agonist ivuxolimab. This CDR3 reads CASSLQTGADEQYF. The CDR3 DNA sequence: TGTGCCAGCAGTTTACAAACAGGGGCTGACGAGCAGTACTTC. Full variable domain (missing parts from reference TRBV28 and TRBJ2-7): DVKVTQSSRYLVKRTGEKVFLECVQDMDHENMFWYRQDPGLGLRLIYFSYDVKMKEKGDIPEGYSVSREKKERFSLILESASTNQTSMYLCASSLQTGADEQYFGPGTRLTVT.